This is a list of T cell receptor beta chains from one sample in a study of tumor-infiltrating lymphocytes in localized non-small cell lung cancer. Assay used: immunoSEQ multiplex PCR; TCRdb lists only in-frame clones, some missing. The sample includes approximately 3,100 clones, 65% of them seen just once. Sample: uninvolved lung tissue not adjacent to the tumor. Every receptor here comes from a human donor with non-small cell lung cancer. Each CDR3 is given with its conserved first and last residue. D genes are given only for firm matches. Expanded clones get a size class; other rows say once, few or many, or leave the size out.

abundance	v_gene	j_gene	d_gene	CDR3aa	CDR3nt
-	TRBV6-5	TRBJ1-2	-	CASSYSATF	TGTGCCAGCAGTTATTCGGCCACCTTC
once	TRBV18	TRBJ1-3	TRBD1	CASSPDRVGNTIYF	TGTGCCAGCTCACCGGACAGGGTTGGAAACACCATATATTTT
few	TRBV7-8	TRBJ2-1	-	CASSWRNNEQFF	TGTGCCAGCAGCTGGAGGAACAATGAGCAGTTCTTC
-	TRBV2	TRBJ2-7	-	CASSELRTGEQYF	TGTGCCAGCAGTGAACTCCGAACCGGGGAGCAGTACTTC
-	TRBV7-9	TRBJ1-2	TRBD1	CASRMDRGSHGYTF	TGTGCCAGCAGGATGGACAGGGGATCCCATGGCTACACCTTC
-	TRBV13	TRBJ2-4	-	CASSSGVYKNIQYF	TGTGCCAGCAGCTCTGGAGTATACAAAAACATTCAGTACTTC
-	TRBV19	TRBJ2-6	-	CASSTSGSGANVLTF	TGTGCCAGTAGTACCAGCGGCTCTGGGGCCAACGTCCTGACTTTC
few	TRBV11-2	TRBJ2-7	-	CASSLVGQNEQYF	TGTGCCAGCAGCTTAGTAGGGCAGAACGAGCAGTACTTC
-	TRBV5-1	TRBJ1-5	-	CASSPDGQPNQPQHF	TGCGCCAGCAGCCCCGACGGGCAGCCGAATCAGCCCCAGCATTTT
-	TRBV21-1	TRBJ2-5	-	CASSPENRDAPQETQYF	TGTGCCAGCAGCCCTGAAAACCGCGACGCCCCACAAGAGACCCAGTACTTC
few	TRBV21-1	TRBJ1-4	-	CASSIRGDAGALFF	TGTGCCAGCAGCATAAGGGGGGACGCTGGGGCACTGTTTTTT
-	TRBV6-1	TRBJ2-7	-	CAARAGASSSYEQYF	TGTGCCGCGAGGGCGGGGGCTTCATCGTCCTACGAGCAGTACTTC
-	TRBV6-5	TRBJ2-3	TRBD2	CASSDNGLADTQYF	TGTGCCAGCAGTGACAACGGACTAGCAGATACGCAGTATTTT
-	TRBV28	TRBJ2-3	TRBD2	CASSFLAGTDTQYF	TGTGCCAGCAGTTTCCTAGCGGGAACAGATACGCAGTATTTT
few	TRBV5-4	TRBJ1-3	TRBD1	CASSQTGAGNTIYF	TGTGCCAGCAGCCAGACAGGGGCCGGAAACACCATATATTTT
-	TRBV4-1	TRBJ1-1	-	CASSQVLSREGDTEAFF	TGCGCCAGCAGCCAAGTCCTAAGCAGGGAAGGGGACACTGAAGCTTTCTTT
few	TRBV5-1	TRBJ1-2	TRBD1	CASSPGTAYGYTF	TGCGCCAGCAGCCCAGGGACAGCCTATGGCTACACCTTC
-	TRBV30	TRBJ1-6	-	CAWSIGSPLHF	TGTGCCTGGAGTATCGGTTCACCCCTCCACTTT
-	TRBV7-2	TRBJ1-2	TRBD1	CASSYRQGAGGGYTF	TGTGCCAGCAGCTATAGACAGGGGGCGGGTGGTGGCTACACCTTC
few	TRBV6-1	TRBJ1-1	-	CASGPEGNTEAFF	TGTGCCAGCGGGCCAGAGGGTAACACTGAAGCTTTCTTT
-	TRBV5-5	TRBJ2-5	-	CASSLTGTDRETQYF	TGTGCCAGCAGCTTGACCGGGACTGACCGAGAGACCCAGTACTTC
-	TRBV7-7	TRBJ2-3	-	CASSYRERDTQYF	TGTGCTAGCAGCTACCGGGAGCGAGATACGCAGTATTTT
-	TRBV5-5	TRBJ2-7	-	CASSFDIYEQYF	TGTGCCAGCAGCTTCGATATCTACGAGCAGTACTTC
medium-sized	TRBV2	TRBJ2-7	-	CASTVEDSYEQYF	TGTGCCAGCACAGTCGAGGACTCCTACGAGCAGTACTTC
few	TRBV18	TRBJ2-2	-	CASSPPSGLTGELFF	TGTGCCAGCTCACCACCGAGCGGGCTCACCGGGGAGCTGTTTTTT
-	TRBV10-3	TRBJ2-1	TRBD1	CATGTGAGEQFF	TGTGCCACCGGGACAGGGGCAGGGGAGCAGTTCTTC
-	TRBV6-1	TRBJ2-7	TRBD2	CASSEEAGGPKTYEQYF	TGTGCCAGCAGTGAAGAGGCGGGAGGGCCTAAGACCTACGAGCAGTACTTC
-	TRBV7-3	TRBJ1-5	-	CASSLGVNQPQHF	TGTGCCAGCAGCTTGGGGGTCAATCAGCCCCAGCATTTT
-	TRBV14	TRBJ1-6	-	CASSQMEGVTGSPLHF	TGTGCCAGCAGCCAGATGGAGGGGGTGACGGGATCACCCCTCCACTTT
few	TRBV15	TRBJ2-5	-	CATSSWGETQYF	TGTGCCACCAGTAGTTGGGGGGAGACCCAGTACTTC
-	TRBV6-1	TRBJ1-5	TRBD1	CASSGQGISNQPQHF	TGTGCCAGCAGTGGACAGGGAATTAGCAATCAGCCCCAGCATTTT
large	TRBV9	TRBJ2-1	TRBD2	CASSVTGGSLYNEQFF	TGTGCCAGCAGCGTTACCGGGGGGTCCTTATACAATGAGCAGTTCTTC
-	TRBV5-1	TRBJ2-1	-	CASTRDFSSYNEQFF	TGCGCCAGCACCCGGGACTTTAGCTCCTACAATGAGCAGTTCTTC
-	TRBV7-9	TRBJ2-5	TRBD2	CASSLGVGGEETQYF	TGTGCCAGCAGCTTAGGGGTGGGAGGGGAAGAGACCCAGTACTTC
-	TRBV7-8	TRBJ2-3	TRBD1	CASSLGDRQYF	TGTGCCAGCAGCTTGGGGGACAGGCAGTATTTT
-	TRBV19	TRBJ2-7	-	CASSIRRGPYEQYF	TGTGCCAGTAGTATACGGAGGGGTCCCTACGAGCAGTACTTC
-	TRBV19	TRBJ1-2	TRBD1	CASSMIGTGDYGYTF	TGTGCCAGTAGTATGATAGGGACAGGGGACTATGGCTACACCTTC
-	TRBV10-2	TRBJ2-1	TRBD2	CASTRGREGSEQFF	TGCGCCAGCACCCGGGGCAGGGAGGGCAGTGAGCAGTTCTTC
-	TRBV2	TRBJ2-5	TRBD1	CASSWDRETQYF	TGTGCCAGCAGTTGGGACAGAGAGACCCAGTACTTC
few	TRBV29-1	TRBJ2-1	TRBD2	CSVEGRGVFNEQFF	TGCAGCGTTGAAGGGCGGGGGGTGTTCAATGAGCAGTTCTTC
-	TRBV14	TRBJ2-1	TRBD2	CASSLLAGGIEQFF	TGTGCCAGCAGCCTGCTAGCGGGAGGGATCGAGCAGTTCTTC
-	TRBV2	TRBJ2-7	-	CASSPPGRGSYEQYF	TGTGCCAGCAGTCCCCCTGGACGTGGGTCCTACGAGCAGTACTTC
-	TRBV7-2	TRBJ2-7	-	CASRRDRTSYEQYF	TGTGCCAGCAGGCGCGACAGGACCTCCTACGAGCAGTACTTC
few	TRBV19	TRBJ2-7	-	CASRRQGNDEQYF	TGTGCCAGTAGGCGTCAGGGGAACGACGAGCAGTACTTC